Each of the 32 T cell receptor beta chains below was sequenced from the same sample in a study of shared clonotypes between healthy human individuals. Profiling relied on immunoSEQ multiplex PCR, and the TCRdb table lists in-frame clones only, not all of them. Of approximately 810,000 clones listed, 80% to 95% are singletons. Naive CD8 cells lacked CD45RO, underwent positive selection for CCR7 and left out terminally differentiated effector memory CD45RA+ cells. Sequencing was carried out using naive CD8+ T cells sorted from blood. The receptors originated from a man aged 30-40 years in good health.

This chain joins TRBV7-9 and TRBJ2-3; D is uncertain. This CDR3 is built from 16 residues. Trimming took 1 base from V and 0 from J, leaving 11 bases between them. The germline V gene encodes CDR1 SEHNR and CDR2 FQNEAQ (reference sequence). CDR3 loop: CASSLDVGMSTDTQYF. The CDR3 nucleotides are TGTGCCAGCAGCTTAGATGTGGGGATGAGCACAGATACGCAGTATTTT.

The chain uses TRBV28 and TRBJ2-7; the D is unclear. CDR1 and CDR2 (germline): MDHEN, SYDVKM. The CDR3 runs to 14 residues. The germline V and J ends were trimmed by 2 bases and 2 bases, with 10 bases remaining between them. In DNA form, the CDR3 reads TGTGCCAGCAGTTTAACTATTTTGGCCTACGAGCAGTACTTC. Translated, it gives CASSLTILAYEQYF. The variable domain in full, completed from reference TRBV28 and TRBJ2-7, reads DVKVTQSSRYLVKRTGEKVFLECVQDMDHENMFWYRQDPGLGLRLIYFSYDVKMKEKGDIPEGYSVSREKKERFSLILESASTNQTSMYLCASSLTILAYEQYFGPGTRLTVT.

The chain combines TRBV28 with TRBJ2-5; D ambiguous. This CDR3 has 12 residues. Germline V gene data show CDR1 as MDHEN and CDR2 as SYDVKM. The V end lost 3 bases, the J end lost 12 bases, and 14 bases lay between the germline ends. This chain's CDR3 is CASSFVRAPEYF. In DNA form, the CDR3 reads TGTGCCAGCAGTTTCGTACGGGCCCCCGAGTACTTC.

This sequence joins TRBV7-9 and TRBJ2-3; 7 bases match TRBD2. Germline V CDR1 and CDR2: SEHNR, FQNEAQ (reference sequence). J lost 1 base, V lost 5 bases, and 9 bases had no gene match. This CDR3 spans 16 amino acids. The CDR3 region has the DNA TGTGCCAGCAGCGACATTCTAGCGGAGGGCACAGATACGCAGTATTTT. The encoded protein is CASSDILAEGTDTQYF.

This chain links TRBV4-3 with TRBJ2-1; the D is unclear. This CDR3 has 15 residues. Trimming left V 4 bases short and J 0 bases short, with 10 bases between. Germline V lookup: CDR1 LGHNA, CDR2 YSLEER. The DNA for the CDR3 is TGCGCCAGCAGCCTCAGACGTGGCTCCTACAATGAGCAGTTCTTC. This sequence encodes CASSLRRGSYNEQFF.

This clone was counted once. This chain joins TRBV7-8 and TRBJ2-1; no firm D call. Germline V gene lookup returns CDR1 SGHVS and CDR2 FQNEAQ. The CDR3 is 15 amino acids. The germline V and J ends were trimmed by 0 bases and 7 bases, with 13 bases remaining between them. In DNA form, the CDR3 reads TGTGCCAGCAGCTTAGCGAAAAAGACCTGGAATGAGCAGTTCTTC. It translates to CASSLAKKTWNEQFF.

V is TRBV14 and J is TRBJ2-1; D gene ambiguous. The germline V gene has CDR1 SGHDN and CDR2 FVKESK. The CDR3 spans 15 residues. Trimming shortened V by 4 bases and J by 1 base, and 11 bases separated the two germline ends. CDR3 loop: CASSPYSTSYNEQFF. The CDR3 coding sequence is TGTGCCAGCAGCCCATACTCGACTTCCTACAATGAGCAGTTCTTC.

This rearrangement joins TRBV27 to TRBJ2-3; D is ambiguous. The germline V and J ends were trimmed by 3 bases and 4 bases, with 8 bases remaining between them. Germline CDR1 is MNHEY and CDR2 is SMNVEV (reference sequence). The CDR3 has 13 amino acids. CDR3 nucleotides: TGTGCCAGCAGTTTGCAGATCTCAGATACGCAGTATTTT. Residues: CASSLQISDTQYF.

A single count supports this clone. The V gene is TRBV9, the J gene TRBJ1-2; TRBD1 is a possible D gene (6 bases). Trimming removed 4 bases at V and 2 bases at J, with 30 bases between. This CDR3 is 20 amino acids long. Looked up from germline, CDR1 is SGDLS and CDR2 is YYNGEE. CDR3: CASSPLYFKHSGAVNYGYTF. The CDR3 DNA reads TGTGCCAGCAGCCCCCTTTACTTCAAGCACTCAGGGGCCGTCAACTATGGCTACACCTTC. Looking up the rest from reference TRBV9 and TRBJ1-2 gives the full variable domain: DSGVTQTPKHLITATGQRVTLRCSPRSGDLSVYWYQQSLDQGLQFLIQYYNGEERAKGNILERFSAQQFPDLHSELNLSSLELGDSALYFCASSPLYFKHSGAVNYGYTFGSGTRLTVV.

This chain links TRBV27 with TRBJ2-1, with 12 bases identical to TRBD2. V was pared by 7 bases and J by 7 bases, with 5 bases of the junction left unmatched. The CDR3 length is 14 residues. The germline CDR1 and CDR2 sequences are MNHEY and SMNVEV (reference sequence). The CDR3 loop reads CASKLAGGLNEQFF. CDR3 in DNA: TGTGCCAGCAAACTAGCGGGAGGTTTAAATGAGCAGTTCTTC.

V is TRBV30 and J is TRBJ2-3; 14 bases match TRBD2. The length of the CDR3 is 19 residues. The J segment lost 3 bases and the V segment lost 2 bases, leaving 13 bases of the junction unmatched. CDR1 GTSNPN and CDR2 SVGIG come from the germline V gene (reference sequence). For the CDR3, the DNA is TGTGCCTGGAGTACTCCCGGGACTAGCGGGGGCCCCTGGACAGATACGCAGTATTTT. Translated: CAWSTPGTSGGPWTDTQYF.

The V and J genes are TRBV27 and TRBJ2-7; D not resolved. Trimming removed 8 bases at V and 3 bases at J, with 8 bases between. Germline values: CDR1 MNHEY, CDR2 SMNVEV (reference sequence). The CDR3 is 11 amino acids. CDR3: CASVGSYEQYF. For the CDR3, the DNA is TGTGCCAGCGTCGGAAGCTACGAGCAGTACTTC.

The V and J genes are TRBV27 and TRBJ2-7; 7 bases are shared with TRBD1. Germline V CDR1 and CDR2: MNHEY, SMNVEV (reference sequence). This CDR3 region has 14 residues. Unmatched junction bases numbered 5, after V lost 1 base and J lost 5 bases. The CDR3 protein is CASSLYRGSHEQYF. Written as DNA, the CDR3 is TGTGCCAGCAGTTTATACAGGGGTTCCCACGAGCAGTACTTC.

The rearrangement uses TRBV2 and TRBJ2-3; no firm D call. Germline CDR1 SNHLY, CDR2 FYNNEI. Trimming cost V 1 base and J 0 bases, with 11 bases left between them. The CDR3 consists of 16 residues. The CDR3 DNA reads as TGTGCCAGCAGTGAAGGGGCTAGAACTAGCACAGATACGCAGTATTTT. Its translation: CASSEGARTSTDTQYF.

The chain recombines TRBV14 with TRBJ2-7, with D unresolved. Germline-derived CDR1 and CDR2 are SGHDN and FVKESK. Trimming left V 8 bases short and J 4 bases short, with 18 bases between. The CDR3 is 14 residues long. In DNA, the CDR3 is TGTGCCAGCTCACGGACGGGCCTCGGATACGAGCAGTACTTC. This codes for CASSRTGLGYEQYF.

This chain joins TRBV13 and TRBJ2-7; D gene uncertain. The CDR3 length is 13 residues. The V end was cut by 0 bases, the J end by 1 base, with 4 bases between. CDR1 and CDR2 from the germline V gene are PRHDT and FYEKMQ (reference sequence). This CDR3 reads CASSLGESYEQYF. The CDR3 DNA reads TGTGCCAGCAGCTTAGGTGAGTCCTACGAGCAGTACTTC.

The chain uses TRBV27 and TRBJ1-2; the D gene is possibly TRBD1 (5 bases). CDR1 is MNHEY and CDR2 is SMNVEV in the germline V gene (reference sequence). V was shortened by 6 bases and J by 12 bases, with 29 bases between the two germline ends. The CDR3 runs 16 residues. CDR3 region: CASSFPAFRLKRGDTF. The CDR3 DNA reads TGTGCCAGCAGCTTTCCGGCGTTTCGCCTCAAACGGGGGGACACCTTC.

The rearrangement uses TRBV5-1 and TRBJ2-1, with 10 bases lining up with TRBD2. V dropped 1 base and J dropped 4; count of bases not matched to a gene: 8. CDR1 is SGHRS, CDR2 YFSETQ, per germline. The CDR3 loop spans 17 amino acids. The CDR3 region is CASSLTIAGGPYNEQFF. The CDR3 DNA reads TGCGCCAGCAGCTTGACCATAGCGGGGGGCCCTTACAATGAGCAGTTCTTC.

The chain carries TRBV19 and TRBJ2-7; D is unresolved. CDR1 is LNHDA and CDR2 is SQIVND in the germline V gene (reference sequence). Trimming shortened V by 3 bases and J by 4 bases, and 13 bases separated the two germline ends. The CDR3 length is 14 residues. CDR3 amino acids: CASSMGERAYEQYF. The DNA of the CDR3 is TGTGCCAGTAGTATGGGTGAAAGGGCGTACGAGCAGTACTTC.

About this clone: Other DNA sequences in this specimen translate into the identical CDR3. The chain combines TRBV29-1 with TRBJ2-7; 14 positions agree with TRBD2. The V and J ends lost 6 bases and 4 bases, in that order; junction bases with no gene match: 2. The length of the CDR3 is 13 residues. Looked up from germline, CDR1 is SQVTM and CDR2 is ANQGSEA. CDR3 sequence (DNA): TGCAGCGTCGGGACTAGCGGGAGATACGAGCAGTACTTC. Protein product: CSVGTSGRYEQYF.

The chain has TRBV7-8 and TRBJ2-5, with 14 bases identical to TRBD2. Germline CDR1 SGHVS, CDR2 FQNEAQ. Trimming took 5 bases from V and 5 from J; bases not matched to a gene: 19. CDR3 size: 20 residues. CDR3 DNA sequence: TGTGCCAGCAGCCTTTTCCCCGGGACTAGCGGGAGAGTGGGCGAGGAGACCCAGTACTTC. This sequence encodes CASSLFPGTSGRVGEETQYF.

A single count supports this clone. The gene calls are TRBV2 and TRBJ2-2; 7 bases line up with TRBD1. Germline values: CDR1 SNHLY, CDR2 FYNNEI. This CDR3 has 15 amino acids. V lost 7 bases, J lost 0 bases, and 5 bases stayed unmatched. The DNA of the CDR3 is TGTGCCAGCATTAAAGGACAGGCGAACACCGGGGAGCTGTTTTTT. Protein sequence: CASIKGQANTGELFF.

The J gene is TRBJ2-5, the V gene TRBV7-2; 14 nucleotides line up with TRBD2. The germline gives CDR1 SGHTA, CDR2 FQGNSA. Germline trimming cut 5 bases from V and 5 bases from J; bases unmatched to any gene: 4. CDR3 size: 15 residues. The CDR3 is CASSLTSGRGETQYF. CDR3 nucleotides: TGTGCCAGCAGCCTGACTAGCGGGAGGGGGGAGACCCAGTACTTC.

This clone was recorded once. The chain carries TRBV7-2 and TRBJ2-7; the D is unclear. Trimming cost V 0 bases and J 2 bases, with 17 bases left between them. Germline V gene lookup returns CDR1 SGHTA and CDR2 FQGNSA. There are 17 residues in the CDR3. CDR3 amino acids: CASSLASSEAAAYEQYF. The CDR3 nucleotides read TGTGCCAGCAGCTTAGCTTCGAGCGAAGCCGCAGCCTACGAGCAGTACTTC.

This CDR3 reads CASSSTSGRTYEQYF. CDR3 DNA: TGTGCCAGCAGTTCAACTAGCGGGAGGACCTACGAGCAGTACTTC. The gene calls are TRBV27 and TRBJ2-7; the match to TRBD2 covers 12 bases. The germline V gene encodes CDR1 MNHEY and CDR2 SMNVEV (reference sequence). CDR3 length: 15 residues. With V trimmed by 4 bases and J by 2 bases, 3 bases remained unmatched.

The chain is built from TRBV9 and TRBJ1-5, with D perhaps matching TRBD1 (5 bases). The CDR3 has 16 residues. The V end lost 0 bases, the J end lost 4 bases, and 14 bases lay between the germline ends. Germline CDR1 and CDR2: SGDLS and YYNGEE. The CDR3 DNA is TGTGCCAGCAGCGTAGTGTCGTGGGACGGGAATCAGCCCCAGCATTTT. This sequence encodes CASSVVSWDGNQPQHF.

This chain uses TRBV9 with TRBJ2-6; 7 nucleotides agree with TRBD1. Germline V lookup: CDR1 SGDLS, CDR2 YYNGEE. This CDR3 spans 17 amino acids. V dropped 4 bases and J dropped 2; count of bases not matched to a gene: 9. The CDR3 region is CASSHGRGIAGANVLTF. CDR3 nucleotides: TGTGCCAGCAGCCATGGCAGGGGGATCGCTGGGGCCAACGTCCTGACTTTC.

The CDR3 loop is CASSLAAGGREQYF. CDR3 bases: TGTGCCAGTAGTCTGGCGGCAGGGGGCCGCGAGCAGTACTTC. The rearrangement joins TRBV19 to TRBJ2-7; 8 bases match TRBD1. V lost 5 bases, J lost 6 bases, and 9 bases stayed unmatched. The CDR3 loop spans 14 amino acids. Germline V gene data show CDR1 as LNHDA and CDR2 as SQIVND (reference sequence).

The genes are TRBV7-2 and TRBJ2-2, with D possibly TRBD1 on 6 matching bases. This CDR3 has 14 amino acids. V dropped 5 bases and J dropped 4 bases, with 11 bases sitting between them. Germline lookup yields CDR1 SGHTA and CDR2 FQGNSA. The CDR3 DNA sequence: TGTGCCAGCAGCCCGACGACAGGCACCGGGGAGCTGTTTTTT. Its translation: CASSPTTGTGELFF.

The chain combines TRBV9 with TRBJ2-3; 8 bases line up with TRBD2. This CDR3 has 16 amino acids. The V gene's germline CDR1 is SGDLS and CDR2 YYNGEE. V dropped 4 bases and J dropped 3; count of bases not matched to a gene: 10. CDR3 region: CASSYESGGATDTQYF. CDR3 sequence (DNA): TGTGCCAGCAGCTATGAGTCGGGAGGGGCAACAGATACGCAGTATTTT.

The chain links TRBV27 to TRBJ2-7; D perhaps matches TRBD1 (6 bases). V was cut by 6 bases and J by 2 bases, with 20 bases left in between. This CDR3 comprises 16 residues. Germline V CDR1 and CDR2: MNHEY, SMNVEV (reference sequence). The CDR3, as DNA: TGTGCCAGCAGCCTGTTAGGGACCGAGGGGGCCTACGAGCAGTACTTC. This translates into CASSLLGTEGAYEQYF.

This chain uses TRBV2 with TRBJ2-5; tentative D call: TRBD1 (5 bases). This CDR3 is 18 amino acids long. V gave up 3 bases and J gave up 0 bases, with 20 bases separating them. Germline assignment: CDR1 SNHLY and CDR2 FYNNEI. The CDR3 DNA reads TGTGCCAGCAGTGAGCTGGCAGGGATGGCAGGGTACCAAGAGACCCAGTACTTC. Translation gives CASSELAGMAGYQETQYF.